The entry below describes one TCR beta chain. This clonotype was picked up a small number of times. Its antigen has not been determined. Base qualities are not provided; no much larger clone lies one nucleotide away. The record originates from a study of response to subunit inactivated influenza vaccine listed by TCRdb under 2018. Background on the whole study: The study used deep quantitative T cell receptor repertoire profiling to track responses to a trivalent subunit inactivated influenza vaccine.

The library came from RT-PCR. The sequencer listed for this sample is Illumina HiSeq 2500. TCRdb redid the processing of the public reads, applying fastp at Q25 and MiXCR, and retained in-frame beta chains. Identical CDR3 proteins give one entry, which carries the most common genes and DNA. This sample lists 600,000 to 700,000 distinct CDR3 sequences; 13% to 15% were detected once. Jointly, the top ten make up 7.6% of the sample. Results the study describes overall, beyond this receptor: According to the authors, only a limited number of new T cells may be recruited by each seasonal influenza vaccination.

Material: PBMCs from blood, obtained around two weeks before vaccination. The receptor was derived from a man aged 50 to 59 who received an inactivated influenza vaccine. Donor details come from another sample of the same person, matched by shared clones.

The CDR3 sequence is CASSFPKRPKRETQYF. At the DNA level, the sequence is TGCGCCAGCAGCTTCCCCAAAAGACCCAAGCGGGAGACCCAGTACTTC. This sequence uses TRBV5-1 and TRBJ2-5; TRBD2 could be the D gene, as 5 bases match. V lost 2 bases and J lost 5 bases; the stretch between them is 19 bases long. Inclusive of the bounding cysteine and phenylalanine, the CDR3 is 16 residues long. Only the CDR3 portion is preserved as DNA: 48 bases, with reading frame beginning at the first base. The germline V gene yields SGHRS for CDR1 and YFSETQ for CDR2.